The subject of this entry is one TCR beta chain. This sample stems from a study of blood T cell repertoires in COVID-19. Germline V gives CDR1 LNHDA, CDR2 SQIVND (reference sequence). With 3 bases clipped from V and 5 bases from J, the junction kept 4 bases outside the gene matches. The CDR3 is 14 amino acids. Clones were sequenced by immunoSEQ multiplex PCR, and TCRdb holds only the in-frame ones, with some missing. The sample has roughly 150,000 clones; around nine tenths are singletons. The clonotype was recovered from a woman of 80 years or more with COVID-19, enrolled during active disease. The chain recombines TRBV19 with TRBJ1-5; the match to TRBD1 covers 7 bases. Material: peripheral blood. The DNA of the CDR3 is TGTGCCAGTAGTATTCCCAGGGGGGATCAGCCCCAGCATTTT. Its protein product is CASSIPRGDQPQHF.